The TCR beta chain under discussion was sequenced for a study of early T cells in non-severe SARS-CoV-2 infection. The study, taken as a whole, reports: Private and CD4 specificities were missed by VDJdb matching, skewed to anti-spike CD8.

This clonotype came up many times. What it binds is unknown. Molecules of cDNA were individually given unique molecular identifiers that were attached to them. TCRdb redid the calling of the 5' RACE reads with MiXCR, one entry per CDR3 protein. Counted here are 39,000 or so distinct CDR3 sequences, 5.5% occurring once; the ten biggest clones make up approximately 4%. The TCR comes from an adult who was a healthcare worker with PCR-confirmed SARS-CoV-2 infection or an uninfected control (not recorded which). Sample: whole blood, taken at baseline.

CDR3 residues: CASSYALLGQGVHGYTF. CDR3 in DNA: TGTGCCAGCAGTTACGCCCTCCTCGGACAGGGGGTACATGGCTACACCTTC. J is TRBJ1-2 and V is TRBV6-6; the match to TRBD1 covers 10 bases. J gave up 6 bases and V 2 bases, and 12 bases lay outside the gene matches. Germline values: CDR1 MNHNY, CDR2 SVGAGI (reference sequence). This CDR3 has 17 amino acids.